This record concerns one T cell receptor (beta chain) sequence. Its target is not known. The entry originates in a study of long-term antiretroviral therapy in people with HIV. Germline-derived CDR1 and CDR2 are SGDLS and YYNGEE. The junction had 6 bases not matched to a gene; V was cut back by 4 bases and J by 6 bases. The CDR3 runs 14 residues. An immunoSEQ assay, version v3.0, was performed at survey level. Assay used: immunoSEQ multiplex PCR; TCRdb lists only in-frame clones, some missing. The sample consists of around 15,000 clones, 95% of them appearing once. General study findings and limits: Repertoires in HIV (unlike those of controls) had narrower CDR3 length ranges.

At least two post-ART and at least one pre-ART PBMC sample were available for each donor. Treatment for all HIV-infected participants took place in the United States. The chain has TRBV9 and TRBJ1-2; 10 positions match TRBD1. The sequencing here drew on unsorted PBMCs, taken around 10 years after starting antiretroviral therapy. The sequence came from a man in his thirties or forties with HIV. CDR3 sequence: CASSPTGTGDGYTF. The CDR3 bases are TGTGCCAGCAGCCCAACCGGGACAGGGGATGGCTACACCTTC.